This is a list of T cell receptor beta chains from one sample in a study of blood T cell repertoires in COVID-19. Libraries were prepared by immunoSEQ multiplex PCR; TCRdb keeps only in-frame clonotypes and omits some of them. The data hold roughly 33,000 clones, with about 87% observed a single time. Input material: peripheral blood. The receptors stem from a man at least 80 years old with active COVID-19. Both conserved end residues are part of each CDR3. Fields, in order: CDR3 protein, J gene, V gene.

CATSDYRGNTGELFF	TRBJ2-2	TRBV24-1
CASSPKGGLGDGYTF	TRBJ1-2	TRBV18
CASSALQGAYEQFF	TRBJ2-1	TRBV9
CASSSIAGGLSDEQFF	TRBJ2-1	TRBV5-6
CASSLVSDSAYEQYF	TRBJ2-7	TRBV11-2
CSVVENFYNEQFF	TRBJ2-1	TRBV29-1
CASSTGQGAREQYF	TRBJ2-7	TRBV19
CASSSWELNTEAFF	TRBJ1-1	TRBV5-1
CASSSTGGFDQPQHF	TRBJ1-5	TRBV28
CASSSDYSREQYF	TRBJ2-7	TRBV6-5
CASNPLGGTYNEQFF	TRBJ2-1	TRBV7-8
CASSYGQNQETQYF	TRBJ2-5	TRBV6-5
CASSVGGSYEQYF	TRBJ2-7	TRBV2
CASSPLLGGETQYF	TRBJ2-5	TRBV5-1
CASRLIAGLDNEQFF	TRBJ2-1	TRBV6-5
CASSLSVTDTQYF	TRBJ2-3	TRBV5-5
CASSLTGLEPLHF	TRBJ1-6	TRBV12-3/TRBV12-4
CASSLETGLNQPQHF	TRBJ1-5	TRBV18
CASSFRWGPDTQYF	TRBJ2-3	TRBV11-2
CAWSRLAGYEQYF	TRBJ2-7	TRBV30
CASSLNLRNTGELFF	TRBJ2-2	TRBV7-8
CASSENPRGYEQYF	TRBJ2-7	TRBV10-2
CATSDTDGSSYEQYF	TRBJ2-7	TRBV24-1
CASSTITRAHTYYEQYF	TRBJ2-7	TRBV5-5
CASSEVFFGQGGNEQFF	TRBJ2-1	TRBV2
CASSYGGLNTEAFF	TRBJ1-1	TRBV6-6
CASLGTSGYEQYF	TRBJ2-7	TRBV12-5
CAYHRDGKNIQYF	TRBJ2-4	TRBV30
CASAGDSYEQYF	TRBJ2-7	TRBV12-5